Shown below are 18 T cell receptor beta chains from a single sample sequenced in a study of blood T cell repertoires in COVID-19. The method was immunoSEQ multiplex PCR; TCRdb's version includes in-frame clones alone and lacks a portion of them. The sample yields hundreds of thousands of clones, around 90% seen once. Sequencing was carried out using PBMCs or T cells enriched from blood (not recorded which). These receptors were collected from a man aged 25-40 years who had been exposed to COVID-19.

V usage is TRBV2 and J usage is TRBJ1-2; D is perhaps TRBD1 (6 bases). CDR1 is SNHLY and CDR2 is FYNNEI in the germline V gene. The germline V and J ends were trimmed by 9 bases and 4 bases, with 15 bases remaining between them. CDR3 size: 13 residues. CDR3 sequence reads: CASNREGGYGYTF. The CDR3 coding sequence is TGTGCCAGTAACAGGGAGGGGGGCTATGGCTACACCTTC. Full variable domain (missing parts from reference TRBV2 and TRBJ1-2): EPEVTQTPSHQVTQMGQEVILRCVPISNHLYFYWYRQILGQKVEFLVSFYNNEISEKSEIFDDQFSVERPDGSNFTLKIRSTKLEDSAMYFCASNREGGYGYTFGSGTRLTVV.

The J gene is TRBJ2-2, the V gene TRBV7-2; D might be TRBD1 (5 bases). Germline CDR1 SGHTA, CDR2 FQGNSA. The CDR3 totals 15 residues. V lost 7 bases, J lost 5 bases, and 17 bases lay in between. CDR3: CASTQNLKGTGELFF. CDR3 nucleotide sequence: TGTGCCAGCACCCAGAACCTGAAGGGGACCGGGGAGCTGTTTTTT.

The CDR3 DNA is TGTGCCAGCAGCCCGGGGACTTTTAGCACAGATACGCAGTATTTT. This codes for CASSPGTFSTDTQYF. The V gene is TRBV7-9, the J gene TRBJ2-3; weak D call: TRBD2 (6 bases). V was pared by 5 bases and J by 0 bases, with 12 bases between. CDR1 is SEHNR and CDR2 is FQNEAQ in the germline V gene (reference sequence). The length of the CDR3 is 15 residues.

V is TRBV19 and J is TRBJ2-4; no clear D. The CDR3 extends over 12 amino acids. In germline, CDR1 is LNHDA, CDR2 SQIVND (reference sequence). Trimming removed 0 bases from V and 6 bases from J, with 3 bases in between. CDR3 nucleotide sequence: TGTGCCAGTAGTATAGATAGAAACATTCAGTACTTC. It specifies CASSIDRNIQYF.

There are a few counts of this clone. CDR3: CASSLGHPNEKLFF. DNA of the CDR3: TGTGCCAGCAGCTTGGGCCACCCCAATGAAAAACTGTTTTTT. The V call is TRBV7-2, the J call TRBJ1-4; D is uncertain. Trimming removed 3 bases from V and 5 bases from J, with 10 bases in between. Germline CDR1 SGHTA, CDR2 FQGNSA. This CDR3 comprises 14 residues.

V usage is TRBV5-1 and J usage is TRBJ2-2; TRBD2 might be the D (5 bases). Per the germline V gene, CDR1 is SGHRS and CDR2 is YFSETQ. The CDR3 is 15 residues long. Trimming stripped 0 bases from V and 6 bases from J, with 12 bases between. The CDR3 here is CASSLGASGSGELFF. As DNA, the CDR3 is TGCGCCAGCAGCTTGGGGGCCTCGGGATCCGGGGAGCTGTTTTTT.

CDR3 sequence (DNA): TGTGCCAGCAGTCCCCTCCAACGGAGCGCTTATGGCTACACCTTC. Its translation: CASSPLQRSAYGYTF. The V call is TRBV7-8, the J call TRBJ1-2, with D uncertain. Trimming removed 6 bases from V and 5 bases from J, with 19 bases in between. The germline V gene encodes CDR1 SGHVS and CDR2 FQNEAQ. The CDR3 loop spans 15 amino acids.

This chain links TRBV7-9 with TRBJ1-3; TRBD1 matches 7 bases. The CDR3 extends over 14 amino acids. Germline CDR1 SEHNR, CDR2 FQNEAQ (reference sequence). With V trimmed by 4 bases and J by 2 bases, 2 bases remained unmatched. CDR3: CASSSGTAGNTIYF. In nucleotides, the CDR3 is TGTGCCAGCAGCTCCGGGACAGCTGGAAACACCATATATTTT.

The chain combines TRBV5-6 with TRBJ2-1; D may be TRBD2 (6 bases). V dropped 4 bases and J dropped 0 bases, with 11 bases sitting between them. Germline CDR1 reads SGHDT; CDR2 reads YYEEEE. The CDR3 has 15 residues. This CDR3 reads CASSGGGLSYNEQFF. In DNA, the CDR3 is TGTGCCAGCAGCGGGGGAGGACTCTCCTACAATGAGCAGTTCTTC. The variable domain in full, completed from reference TRBV5-6 and TRBJ2-1, reads DAGVTQSPTHLIKTRGQQVTLRCSPKSGHDTVSWYQQALGQGPQFIFQYYEEEERQRGNFPDRFSGHQFPNYSSELNVNALLLGDSALYLCASSGGGLSYNEQFFGPGTRLTVL.

The V call is TRBV19, the J call TRBJ1-3; D unresolved. Germline V gives CDR1 LNHDA, CDR2 SQIVND (reference sequence). V lost 7 bases to trimming and J lost 9 bases, with 25 bases between them. The CDR3 totals 16 residues. The CDR3 coding sequence is TGTGCCAGTACCCTTCAGCCGGGAGCCGAATTCGGCACCATATATTTT. Translation: CASTLQPGAEFGTIYF.

The V gene is TRBV9, the J gene TRBJ2-3, with 8 bases lining up with TRBD1. V shed 4 bases and J 4 bases; nucleotides not matched to a gene: 11. The CDR3 has 16 residues. CDR1 is SGDLS, CDR2 YYNGEE, per germline. The CDR3 protein is CASSPTPDRVADTQYF. The CDR3 coding sequence is TGTGCCAGCAGCCCCACCCCGGACAGGGTGGCAGATACGCAGTATTTT.

The V and J genes are TRBV7-2 and TRBJ1-2; the D gene is possibly TRBD1 (5 bases). V lost 10 bases to trimming and J lost 8 bases, with 11 bases between them. CDR1 and CDR2 from the germline V gene are SGHTA and FQGNSA. This CDR3 comprises 10 residues. For the CDR3, the DNA is TGTGCCATCCGACAGCTGGGCTACACCTTC. This gives the protein CAIRQLGYTF.

This chain links TRBV5-1 with TRBJ2-1; the D is unclear. V lost 0 bases and J lost 7, with 8 bases in between. CDR3 length: 13 residues. Looked up from germline, CDR1 is SGHRS and CDR2 is YFSETQ. The CDR3 DNA sequence: TGCGCCAGCAGCTTGGGAACTCAAAATGAGCAGTTCTTC. This sequence encodes CASSLGTQNEQFF.

The V and J genes are TRBV20-1 and TRBJ2-7, with 8 bases matching TRBD1. The CDR3 consists of 16 residues. CDR1 DFQATT and CDR2 SNEGSKA come from the germline V gene (reference sequence). V shed 3 bases and J 5 bases; nucleotides not matched to a gene: 15. CDR3: CSASPIRTGINHEQYF. The CDR3 DNA reads TGCAGTGCTAGTCCCATTAGGACAGGGATTAACCACGAGCAGTACTTC.

CDR3 DNA: TGTGCCAGCAGCTTAGGGCGGTCAGAACAAGAGACCCAGTACTTC. Its translation is CASSLGRSEQETQYF. This rearrangement joins TRBV11-2 to TRBJ2-5; D uncertain. Germline V gene lookup returns CDR1 SGHAT and CDR2 FQNNGV. V was cut by 1 base and J by 2 bases, with 11 bases left in between. This CDR3 contains 15 residues.

This chain links TRBV2 with TRBJ2-3; the D is unclear. This CDR3 has 15 amino acids. Germline-derived CDR1 and CDR2 are SNHLY and FYNNEI. Deletions cut 0 bases from V and 5 bases from J, with 12 bases between. As DNA, the CDR3 is TGTGCCAGCAGTGAAGCGCTTCTATCGGGAGATACGCAGTATTTT. This translates into CASSEALLSGDTQYF.

This rearrangement joins TRBV4-1 to TRBJ1-5, with TRBD1 matching 9 bases. Germline loops: CDR1 MGHRA, CDR2 YSYEKL. The CDR3 has 16 amino acids. V lost 0 bases, J lost 5 bases, and 5 bases stayed unmatched. This CDR3 is CASSQENRGPHQPQHF. The DNA for the CDR3 is TGCGCCAGCAGCCAAGAGAACAGGGGGCCTCATCAGCCCCAGCATTTT.

The rearrangement uses TRBV3-1 (or the pseudogene TRBV3-2) and TRBJ1-2, with D possibly TRBD1 on 5 matching bases. V lost 1 base and J 2 bases, leaving 11 bases between the germline ends. Germline assignment: CDR1 LGHDT and CDR2 YNNKEL (reference sequence). The length of the CDR3 is 15 residues. The DNA for the CDR3 is TGTGCCAGCAGCCAAGGGGGCTTCTCAAACTATGGCTACACCTTC. Translated: CASSQGGFSNYGYTF.